This T cell receptor beta chain was identified during a study of blood T cells in healthy people across ages. V trimming: 2 bases; J trimming: 14 bases; junction bases outside the gene matches: 9. Germline V CDR1 and CDR2: MNHNY, SVGAGI (reference sequence). This CDR3 is built from 14 residues. A second roughly 7 to 12 cycle PCR used barcoded and J-beta primers. TCRdb redid the calling of the 5' RACE reads with MiXCR, one entry per CDR3 protein. The table lists more than 600,000 distinct CDR3 sequences, around 25% of them singletons. Another study also made use of these data, one on T cells of mothers and their children.

This TCR was recovered from a boy younger than 18 in good health. The chain has TRBV6-6 and TRBJ1-6; the match to TRBD1 covers 7 bases. The sample comprised blood. This chain's CDR3 is CASSYGTDPLALHF. In nucleotides, the CDR3 is TGTGCCAGCAGTTACGGGACAGACCCGTTGGCCCTCCACTTT.